One sample yielded the 32 T cell receptor beta chains listed below, sequenced in a study of blood T cell repertoires in COVID-19. Clones were sequenced by immunoSEQ multiplex PCR, and TCRdb holds only the in-frame ones, with some missing. Altogether 70,000 to 90,000 clones are present, 75% to 90% being singletons, with the ten largest covering roughly 1%. Sequenced: PBMCs or T cells enriched from blood (not recorded which). The receptors derive from a woman between 45 and 65 years old with acute COVID-19.

The chain carries TRBV4-1 and TRBJ1-1; 7 bases are a match to TRBD1. CDR1 and CDR2 from the germline V gene are MGHRA and YSYEKL. The V gene end was trimmed by 0 bases and the J gene end by 1 base; junction bases not matched to a gene: 14. This CDR3 has 19 residues. The CDR3 DNA reads as TGCGCCAGCAGCCAAGAACTCCCAGGGGACAGTACTAAGAACACTGAAGCTTTCTTT. This gives the protein CASSQELPGDSTKNTEAFF.

The V and J genes are TRBV18 and TRBJ2-2, with TRBD2 as a possible D gene (5 bases). CDR3 length: 11 residues. The germline CDR1 and CDR2 sequences are KGHSH and LQKENI. V lost 3 bases, J lost 13 bases, and 9 bases lay in between. The CDR3 nucleotides are TGTGCCAGCTCACCCGGGCGGGCGCTGTTTTTT. This translates into CASSPGRALFF.

This chain connects TRBV5-4 to TRBJ1-2; 12 nucleotides align to TRBD1. J gave up 8 bases and V 1 base, and 6 bases lay outside the gene matches. Germline values: CDR1 SGHNT, CDR2 YYREEE (reference sequence). The length of the CDR3 is 15 residues. DNA of the CDR3: TGTGCCAGCAGCTTGTCTGGGACAGGGGGCCGGGGCTACACCTTC. Translated: CASSLSGTGGRGYTF. Full variable domain (remainder filled in from reference TRBV5-4 and TRBJ1-2): ETGVTQSPTHLIKTRGQQVTLRCSSQSGHNTVSWYQQALGQGPQFIFQYYREEENGRGNFPPRFSGLQFPNYSSELNVNALELDDSALYLCASSLSGTGGRGYTFGSGTRLTVV.

The chain links TRBV6-2 or TRBV6-3 to TRBJ2-2; the D gene is possibly TRBD2 (5 bases). Germline CDR1 and CDR2: MNHEY and SVGEGT. V shed 4 bases and J shed 6 bases, with 6 bases lying between them. The CDR3 length is 12 residues. The CDR3 loop is CASSLRAGELFF. DNA for the CDR3: TGTGCCAGCAGTTTGAGGGCCGGGGAGCTGTTTTTT.

The V call is TRBV19, the J call TRBJ1-5; D possibly corresponds to TRBD1 (6 bases). CDR1 is LNHDA and CDR2 is SQIVND in the germline V gene (reference sequence). V was pared by 5 bases and J by 9 bases, with 29 bases between. The CDR3 is 18 amino acids. The CDR3 protein is CASSSTPLQGLGGRPQHF. The CDR3 region has the DNA TGTGCCAGTAGTTCGACCCCCCTGCAGGGTTTAGGGGGAAGGCCCCAGCATTTT.

This sequence joins TRBV5-1 and TRBJ2-5; 8 bases align to TRBD1. After removal of 6 bases from V and 5 bases from J, the junction contained 12 bases not matched to a gene. In germline, CDR1 is SGHRS, CDR2 YFSETQ. This CDR3 is 15 amino acids long. As DNA, the CDR3 is TGCGCCAGCACCGGGACAGGTCGTGAGGGGGAGACCCAGTACTTC. Amino acid sequence: CASTGTGREGETQYF. Supplemented by reference TRBV5-1 and TRBJ2-5, the full variable domain reads KAGVTQTPRYLIKTRGQQVTLSCSPISGHRSVSWYQQTPGQGLQFLFEYFSETQRNKGNFPGRFSGRQFSNSRSEMNVSTLELGDSALYLCASTGTGREGETQYFGPGTRLLVL.

The rearrangement joins TRBV19 to TRBJ2-7; 8 positions agree with TRBD2. The germline gives CDR1 LNHDA, CDR2 SQIVND (reference sequence). The ends lost 2 bases at V and 0 bases at J; junction bases unmatched: 3. The CDR3 extends over 15 amino acids. The chain's CDR3 is CASSITSGSSYEQYF. The CDR3 DNA reads TGTGCCAGTAGTATAACTAGCGGTAGCTCCTACGAGCAGTACTTC. Full variable domain (rest looked up from reference TRBV19 and TRBJ2-7): DGGITQSPKYLFRKEGQNVTLSCEQNLNHDAMYWYRQDPGQGLRLIYYSQIVNDFQKGDIAEGYSVSREKKESFPLTVTSAQKNPTAFYLCASSITSGSSYEQYFGPGTRLTVT.

The chain joins TRBV7-2 to TRBJ1-1; D is possibly TRBD1 (6 bases). From germline, CDR1 is SGHTA and CDR2 FQGNSA. The CDR3 totals 17 residues. V was pared by 3 bases and J by 2 bases, with 19 bases between. This CDR3 is CASSFSYPRGGNTEAFF. The CDR3, as DNA: TGTGCCAGCAGCTTTTCCTACCCGAGGGGGGGAAACACTGAAGCTTTCTTT.

The chain combines TRBV10-3 with TRBJ2-3; 8 bases agree with TRBD2. The CDR3 length is 15 residues. Per germline, CDR1 ENHRY and CDR2 SYGVKD. The V segment lost 6 bases and the J segment 0 bases; nucleotides outside the gene matches: 5. As DNA, the CDR3 is TGTGCCATCAGATACTCTAGCGGGAGCACAGATACGCAGTATTTT. Translated: CAIRYSSGSTDTQYF.

This clone was picked up a small number of times. This chain uses TRBV3-1 (or the pseudogene TRBV3-2) with TRBJ2-3; weak D call: TRBD2 (6 bases). With 7 bases removed from V and 2 bases from J, the gap between germline ends came to 13 bases. This CDR3 spans 14 amino acids. Germline V lookup: CDR1 LGHDT, CDR2 YNNKEL (reference sequence). CDR3 DNA: TGTGCCAGCAAGCGCTCGGGGGACACAGATACGCAGTATTTT. Encoded protein: CASKRSGDTDTQYF.

This clone was seen once. This rearrangement joins TRBV30 to TRBJ1-2, with 7 positions matching TRBD1. Germline-derived CDR1 and CDR2 are GTSNPN and SVGIG (reference sequence). V lost 2 bases, J lost 2 bases, and 2 bases stayed unmatched. The CDR3 is 13 residues long. CDR3 DNA sequence: TGTGCCTGGAGTAAGGGGGCCAACTATGGCTACACCTTC. Translating it yields CAWSKGANYGYTF.

This clone showed up just a few times. The chain carries TRBV2 and TRBJ2-7; D possibly corresponds to TRBD1 (6 bases). Trimming removed 4 bases at V and 6 bases at J, with 13 bases between. Germline assignment: CDR1 SNHLY and CDR2 FYNNEI. The CDR3 loop spans 13 amino acids. The CDR3 DNA follows: TGTGCCAGCAGTGTATTCAGGGGCACCGAGCAGTACTTC. Encoded protein: CASSVFRGTEQYF. Using reference TRBV2 and TRBJ2-7 for the parts outside the CDR3, the full variable domain is EPEVTQTPSHQVTQMGQEVILRCVPISNHLYFYWYRQILGQKVEFLVSFYNNEISEKSEIFDDQFSVERPDGSNFTLKIRSTKLEDSAMYFCASSVFRGTEQYFGPGTRLTVT.

The CDR3 reads CASSGQREGSTDTQYF. The CDR3 nucleotides are TGTGCCAGCAGCGGACAGCGGGAGGGTAGCACAGATACGCAGTATTTT. The chain uses TRBV13 and TRBJ2-3, with 10 bases fitting TRBD2. Germline assignment: CDR1 PRHDT and CDR2 FYEKMQ (reference sequence). Trimming at V came to 5 bases and at J to 0 bases, leaving 5 bases not matched to a gene. The CDR3 is made up of 16 amino acids.

This clone was picked up one time. This chain connects TRBV19 to TRBJ2-7, with D tentatively TRBD2 (5 bases). Germline V gene data show CDR1 as LNHDA and CDR2 as SQIVND (reference sequence). The CDR3 is 15 residues long. Trimming left V 3 bases short and J 4 bases short, with 16 bases between. The CDR3 is CASSMGSGIQYEQYF. DNA of the CDR3: TGTGCCAGTAGTATGGGCTCCGGGATTCAGTACGAGCAGTACTTC. The full variable domain, completed using reference TRBV19 and TRBJ2-7, is DGGITQSPKYLFRKEGQNVTLSCEQNLNHDAMYWYRQDPGQGLRLIYYSQIVNDFQKGDIAEGYSVSREKKESFPLTVTSAQKNPTAFYLCASSMGSGIQYEQYFGPGTRLTVT.

J is TRBJ2-1 and V is TRBV5-1; 7 bases are shared with TRBD2. Germline trimming cut 1 base from V and 8 bases from J; bases unmatched to any gene: 12. Germline assignment: CDR1 SGHRS and CDR2 YFSETQ. This CDR3 region has 16 residues. The CDR3 DNA is TGCGCCAGCAGCTTGAATGGGAGGGCCAGCGTCGATGAGCAGTTCTTC. Protein product: CASSLNGRASVDEQFF.

This chain connects TRBV13 to TRBJ1-3; TRBD1 is a possible D gene (5 bases). CDR1 and CDR2 from the germline V gene are PRHDT and FYEKMQ (reference sequence). This CDR3 is built from 15 residues. Trimming took 4 bases from V and 1 from J, leaving 11 bases between them. The CDR3 region is CASSSLGGSGNTIYF. For the CDR3, the DNA is TGTGCCAGCAGCTCCCTGGGGGGATCTGGAAACACCATATATTTT.

The chain links TRBV4-2 to TRBJ2-7, with 14 bases aligning to TRBD2. The CDR3 length is 18 residues. The ends lost 0 bases at V and 6 bases at J; junction bases unmatched: 10. From germline, CDR1 is LGHNA and CDR2 YNFKEQ. The CDR3 region is CASSQEPGLAGESIEQYF. For the CDR3, the DNA is TGTGCCAGCAGCCAAGAACCGGGACTAGCGGGAGAATCGATCGAGCAGTACTTC.

The rearrangement joins TRBV7-2 to TRBJ2-3; 9 bases line up with TRBD2. The CDR3 totals 16 residues. V was clipped by 3 bases and J by 4 bases; unmatched bases: 8. Germline CDR1 SGHTA, CDR2 FQGNSA. CDR3 amino acids: CASSLFPSGIADTQYF. The CDR3 DNA reads TGTGCCAGCAGCTTGTTCCCTAGCGGGATTGCAGATACGCAGTATTTT.

The V call is TRBV18, the J call TRBJ1-1; D gene uncertain. Germline assignment: CDR1 KGHSH and CDR2 LQKENI. The CDR3 is 18 residues long. The V end lost 5 bases, the J end lost 1 base, and 23 bases lay between the germline ends. CDR3 sequence: CASSSLAISRTRNTEAFF. CDR3 coding DNA: TGTGCCAGCTCATCGCTCGCAATCTCACGAACACGGAACACTGAAGCTTTCTTT.

The genes are TRBV9 and TRBJ2-3; D is perhaps TRBD2 (6 bases). Trimming removed 3 bases at V and 1 base at J, with 15 bases between. The germline CDR1 and CDR2 sequences are SGDLS and YYNGEE. The CDR3 has 16 amino acids. CDR3 DNA sequence: TGTGCCAGCAGCGCCAGTAGCGGACTACGCACAGATACGCAGTATTTT. It is translated as CASSASSGLRTDTQYF.

In regard to this clone: The sample has other DNA sequences that encode this CDR3 too. The chain joins TRBV6-5 to TRBJ1-1, with D possibly matching TRBD1 (6 bases). Germline V lookup: CDR1 MNHEY, CDR2 SVGAGI. The CDR3 extends over 13 amino acids. The ends were cut back, 6 bases at V and 2 bases at J, with 10 bases in the middle. The CDR3 is CASSSRGNTEAFF. The DNA of the CDR3 is TGTGCCAGCAGCTCCAGGGGCAACACTGAAGCTTTCTTT.

The chain couples TRBV7-2 to TRBJ1-4; TRBD1 is a possible D gene (5 bases). Trimming took 3 bases from V and 8 from J, leaving 13 bases between them. The CDR3 runs 14 residues. CDR1 and CDR2 from the germline V gene are SGHTA and FQGNSA. CDR3 DNA sequence: TGTGCCAGCAGCTTTGGGCAGGGTTACGAAAAACTGTTTTTT. It encodes CASSFGQGYEKLFF.

This clone was counted a single time. The CDR3 loop is CASSLVPQFQETQYF. DNA for the CDR3: TGCGCCAGCAGCTTGGTCCCCCAATTCCAAGAGACCCAGTACTTC. V gene TRBV5-1 combines with J gene TRBJ2-5; D gene unclear. The germline gives CDR1 SGHRS, CDR2 YFSETQ. This CDR3 is built from 15 residues. With 0 bases removed from V and 1 base from J, the gap between germline ends came to 10 bases.

The chain has TRBV19 and TRBJ1-1; possible D gene TRBD1, 5 bases. Looked up from germline, CDR1 is LNHDA and CDR2 is SQIVND (reference sequence). V lost 5 bases, J lost 5 bases, and 18 bases lay in between. The CDR3 has 15 amino acids. CDR3 nucleotide sequence: TGTGCCAGTAGTCGCCCGGGGCAGGGAGGAACTGAAGCTTTCTTT. It translates to CASSRPGQGGTEAFF.

This clone came up once. The V call is TRBV27, the J call TRBJ2-2, with 10 bases fitting TRBD1. Losses at the gene ends were 6 bases for V and 4 bases for J; bases not matched to a gene: 11. The germline V gene encodes CDR1 MNHEY and CDR2 SMNVEV (reference sequence). The CDR3 loop spans 17 amino acids. The CDR3 protein is CASRANGQGGTTGELFF. The CDR3 bases are TGTGCCAGCAGGGCAAATGGACAGGGGGGTACCACCGGGGAGCTGTTTTTT.

This clone was observed many times. This sequence joins TRBV19 and TRBJ2-1; 11 bases fit TRBD2. After removal of 1 base from V and 1 base from J, the junction contained 6 bases not matched to a gene. Per the germline V gene, CDR1 is LNHDA and CDR2 is SQIVND (reference sequence). This CDR3 spans 18 amino acids. The CDR3 coding sequence is TGTGCCAGTAGTATAGGGGGCGGACTAGCGGGTTCCTACAATGAGCAGTTCTTC. Translated, it gives CASSIGGGLAGSYNEQFF.

The chain couples TRBV5-1 to TRBJ2-4; 7 bases align to TRBD2. The V segment lost 0 bases and the J segment 4 bases; nucleotides outside the gene matches: 7. The CDR3 extends over 16 amino acids. CDR1 and CDR2 from the germline V gene are SGHRS and YFSETQ. The CDR3 nucleotides read TGCGCCAGCAGCTTGGAGGTAGCGGGCTTGAAAAACATTCAGTACTTC. Residues: CASSLEVAGLKNIQYF.

J is TRBJ2-1 and V is TRBV5-8; 10 bases match TRBD2. This CDR3 is 15 amino acids long. The V gene's germline CDR1 is SGHTS and CDR2 YDEGEE. Trimming at V came to 4 bases and at J to 1 base, leaving 2 bases not matched to a gene. DNA for the CDR3: TGTGCCAGCAGCCATAGCGGGAGGTCCTACAATGAGCAGTTCTTC. This translates into CASSHSGRSYNEQFF.

The chain combines TRBV27 with TRBJ2-1, with D possibly being TRBD2 (6 bases). The CDR3 is made up of 21 amino acids. The ends were cut back, 6 bases at V and 4 bases at J, with 34 bases in the middle. From germline, CDR1 is MNHEY and CDR2 SMNVEV (reference sequence). CDR3 sequence (DNA): TGTGCCAGCAGCCCCGGCCCGGGACGGCTTGGTAGGAGGGCACCTTACAATGAGCAGTTCTTC. Its translation is CASSPGPGRLGRRAPYNEQFF.

Only one count was recorded for this clone. The chain is built from TRBV21-1 and TRBJ1-1; the table's D gene call, TRBD1, was not cross checked with the DNA. TRBV21-1 is tagged as a pseudogene. The CDR3 consists of 15 residues. CDR3 region: CASRTDTHKNTEAFF. The CDR3 nucleotides are TGTGCCAGCAGAACCGATACCCACAAGAACACTGAAGCTTTCTTT.

V usage is TRBV28 and J usage is TRBJ1-2; D possibly corresponds to TRBD1 (5 bases). CDR1 and CDR2 (germline): MDHEN, SYDVKM. The CDR3 runs 13 residues. The ends were cut back, 2 bases at V and 8 bases at J, with 12 bases in the middle. CDR3 coding DNA: TGTGCCAGCAGTTTACAGGGAACGAGGGGCTACACCTTC. Translated: CASSLQGTRGYTF.

This clone showed up just a few times. The chain employs TRBV7-3 and TRBJ2-7, with D maybe TRBD2 (6 bases). CDR3 size: 15 residues. The germline CDR1 and CDR2 sequences are SGHTA and FQGTGA. V gave up 6 bases and J gave up 3 bases, with 18 bases separating them. The CDR3: CASSSSPGLNYEQYF. DNA for the CDR3: TGTGCCAGCAGTTCAAGTCCGGGACTCAACTACGAGCAGTACTTC. Together with reference TRBV7-3 and TRBJ2-7, the CDR3 gives the full variable domain: GAGVSQTPSNKVTEKGKYVELRCDPISGHTALYWYRQSLGQGPEFLIYFQGTGAADDSGLPNDRFFAVRPEGSVSTLKIQRTERGDSAVYLCASSSSPGLNYEQYFGPGTRLTVT.